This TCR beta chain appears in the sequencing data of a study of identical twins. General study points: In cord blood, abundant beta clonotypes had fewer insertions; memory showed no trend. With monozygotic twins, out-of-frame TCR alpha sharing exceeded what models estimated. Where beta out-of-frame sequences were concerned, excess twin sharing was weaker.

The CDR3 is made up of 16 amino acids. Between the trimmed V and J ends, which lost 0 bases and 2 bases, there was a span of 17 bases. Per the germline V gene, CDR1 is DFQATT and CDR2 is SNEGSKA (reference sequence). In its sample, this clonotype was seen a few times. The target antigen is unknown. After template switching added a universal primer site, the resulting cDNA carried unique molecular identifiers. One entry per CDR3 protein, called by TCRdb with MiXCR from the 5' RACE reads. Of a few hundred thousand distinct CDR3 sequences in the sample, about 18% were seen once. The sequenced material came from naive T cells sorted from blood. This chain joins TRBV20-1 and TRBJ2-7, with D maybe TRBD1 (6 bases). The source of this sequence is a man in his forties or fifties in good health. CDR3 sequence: CSARDPSQGTTYEQYF. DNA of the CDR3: TGCAGTGCTAGAGATCCCTCTCAGGGGACAACCTACGAGCAGTACTTC.